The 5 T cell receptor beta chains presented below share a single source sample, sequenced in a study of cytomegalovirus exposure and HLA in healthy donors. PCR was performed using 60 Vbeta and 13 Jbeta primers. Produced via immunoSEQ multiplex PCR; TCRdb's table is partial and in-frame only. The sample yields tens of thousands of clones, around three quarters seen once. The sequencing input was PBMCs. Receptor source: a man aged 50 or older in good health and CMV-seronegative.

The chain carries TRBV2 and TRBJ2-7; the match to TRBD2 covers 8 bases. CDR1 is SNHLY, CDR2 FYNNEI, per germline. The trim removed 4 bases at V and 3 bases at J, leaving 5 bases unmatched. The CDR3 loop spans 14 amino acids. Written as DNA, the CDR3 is TGTGCCAGCAGTGGGGGACTAGGGGTCTACGAGCAGTACTTC. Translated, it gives CASSGGLGVYEQYF. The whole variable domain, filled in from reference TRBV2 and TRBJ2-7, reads EPEVTQTPSHQVTQMGQEVILRCVPISNHLYFYWYRQILGQKVEFLVSFYNNEISEKSEIFDDQFSVERPDGSNFTLKIRSTKLEDSAMYFCASSGGLGVYEQYFGPGTRLTVT.

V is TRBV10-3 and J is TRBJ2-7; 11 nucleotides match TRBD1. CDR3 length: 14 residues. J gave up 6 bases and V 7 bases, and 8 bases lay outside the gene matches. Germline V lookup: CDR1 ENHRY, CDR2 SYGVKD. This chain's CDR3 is CAINRGQGASEQYF. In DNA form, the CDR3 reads TGTGCCATCAACCGCGGACAGGGGGCGTCCGAGCAGTACTTC.

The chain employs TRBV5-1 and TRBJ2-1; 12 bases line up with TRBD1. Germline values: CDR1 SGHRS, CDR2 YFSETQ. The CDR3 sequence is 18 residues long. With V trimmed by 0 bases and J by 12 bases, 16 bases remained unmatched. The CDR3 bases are TGCGCCAGCAGCTTGGCCAAGGAAGGGGACAGGGGGCGCTTAGGGCAGTTCTTC. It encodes CASSLAKEGDRGRLGQFF.

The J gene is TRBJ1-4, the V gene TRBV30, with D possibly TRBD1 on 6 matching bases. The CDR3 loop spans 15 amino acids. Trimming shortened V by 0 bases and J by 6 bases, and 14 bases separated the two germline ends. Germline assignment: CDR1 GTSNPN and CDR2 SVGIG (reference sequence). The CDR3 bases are TGTGCCTGGAGTGTATCTTACAGGGAAGATGAAAAACTGTTTTTT. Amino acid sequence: CAWSVSYREDEKLFF.

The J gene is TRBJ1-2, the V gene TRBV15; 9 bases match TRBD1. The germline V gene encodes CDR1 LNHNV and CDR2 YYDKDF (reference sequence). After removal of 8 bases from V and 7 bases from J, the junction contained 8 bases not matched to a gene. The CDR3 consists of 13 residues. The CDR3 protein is CATRKQGAGGYTF. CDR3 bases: TGTGCCACCCGGAAACAGGGGGCCGGTGGCTACACCTTC.